This T cell receptor (beta chain) comes out of a study of blood T cell repertoires in COVID-19. This CDR3 is 13 amino acids long. V dropped 5 bases and J dropped 3 bases, with 8 bases sitting between them. In germline, CDR1 is MDHEN, CDR2 SYDVKM. Clones were read by immunoSEQ multiplex PCR, and TCRdb kept only the in-frame ones, dropping some. The sample yields about 400,000 clones, 85% to 90% seen once. Sequenced input: PBMCs or T cells enriched from blood (not recorded which). The J gene is TRBJ2-1, the V gene TRBV28; tentatively, D is TRBD1 (6 bases). The sequence was obtained from a woman aged 25-40 years who had recovered from COVID-19. The CDR3 nucleotides read TGTGCCAGCAGTGGGGACATCTACAATGAGCAGTTCTTC. Its translation is CASSGDIYNEQFF. Full variable domain (missing parts from reference TRBV28 and TRBJ2-1): DVKVTQSSRYLVKRTGEKVFLECVQDMDHENMFWYRQDPGLGLRLIYFSYDVKMKEKGDIPEGYSVSREKKERFSLILESASTNQTSMYLCASSGDIYNEQFFGPGTRLTVL.